The sequence of this T cell receptor (beta chain) was determined in a study of blood T cells in healthy people across ages. Whole-study findings and limits: In long-lived donors, naive CD4+ cell counts and diversity exceeded those of aged donors. TCR beta diversity, measured per million T cells, fell in a roughly linear way with age.

This clonotype has only a few counts. As yet, its antigen is unknown. CDR1 and CDR2 from the germline V gene are SGDLS and YYNGEE. The CDR3 extends over 13 amino acids. V shed 7 bases and J shed 4 bases, with 13 bases lying between them. The use of a sample-barcoded 5' primer and a J-beta primer mix characterized a second PCR of about 7 to 12 cycles. TCRdb itself ran the 5' RACE reads through MiXCR, one entry per CDR3 protein. Among around 900,000 distinct CDR3 sequences listed, just over 50% were seen once. The chain carries TRBV9 and TRBJ2-3; the D gene is possibly TRBD2 (6 bases). The sequenced sample consisted of blood. The TCR sequence derives from a woman aged 55-70 years in good health. The CDR3 protein is CASAPGVPDTQYF. The CDR3 DNA reads as TGTGCCAGCGCACCGGGAGTCCCAGATACGCAGTATTTT.